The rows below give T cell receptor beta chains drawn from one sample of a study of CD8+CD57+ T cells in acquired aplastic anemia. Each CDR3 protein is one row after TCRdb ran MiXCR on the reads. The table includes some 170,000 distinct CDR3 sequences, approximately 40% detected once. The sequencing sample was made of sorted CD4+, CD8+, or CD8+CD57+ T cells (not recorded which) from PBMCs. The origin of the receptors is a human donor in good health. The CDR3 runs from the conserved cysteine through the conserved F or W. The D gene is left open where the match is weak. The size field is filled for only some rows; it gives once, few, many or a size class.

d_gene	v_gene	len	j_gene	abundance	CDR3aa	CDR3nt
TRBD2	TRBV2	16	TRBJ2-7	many	CASSEWGGSGGYEQYF	TGTGCCAGCAGCGAATGGGGGGGGAGTGGAGGGTACGAGCAGTACTTC
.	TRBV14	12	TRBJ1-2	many	CASSLVRGSYTF	TGTGCCAGCAGCCTAGTTCGGGGCTCCTACACCTTC
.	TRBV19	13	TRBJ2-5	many	CASSVRTKETQYF	TGTGCCAGTAGTGTCCGAACGAAAGAGACCCAGTACTTC
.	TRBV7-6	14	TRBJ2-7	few	CASSIGDFSYEQYF	TGTGCCAGCAGCATAGGCGACTTCTCCTACGAGCAGTACTTC
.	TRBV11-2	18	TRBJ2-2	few	CASSFPFLAILNTGELFF	TGTGCCAGCAGCTTCCCCTTTTTAGCGATCCTGAACACCGGGGAGCTGTTTTTT
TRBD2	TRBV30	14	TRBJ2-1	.	CAWSWTSEYNEQFF	TGTGCCTGGAGTTGGACTAGCGAGTACAATGAGCAGTTCTTC
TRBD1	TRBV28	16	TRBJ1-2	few	CASNLQMGQGNYGYTF	TGTGCCAGCAACCTCCAGATGGGACAGGGTAACTATGGCTACACCTTC
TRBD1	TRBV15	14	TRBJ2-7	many	CATSKAGGAYEQYF	TGTGCCACCAGCAAAGCAGGGGGCGCTTACGAGCAGTACTTC
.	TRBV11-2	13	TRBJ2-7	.	CASISAGAYEQYF	TGTGCCAGCATATCAGCCGGGGCCTACGAGCAGTACTTC
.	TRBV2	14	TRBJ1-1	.	CASSETGSYTEAFF	TGTGCCAGCAGTGAAACAGGGTCCTACACTGAAGCTTTCTTT
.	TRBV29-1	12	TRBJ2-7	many	CSVTPTSHEQYF	TGCAGCGTCACCCCTACGAGCCACGAGCAGTACTTC
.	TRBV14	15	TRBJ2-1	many	CASSRLGSWGNEQFF	TGTGCCAGCAGCCGCCTCGGGAGCTGGGGGAATGAGCAGTTCTTC
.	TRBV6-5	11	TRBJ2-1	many	CASSSPGEQFF	TGTGCCAGCAGTTCCCCCGGTGAGCAGTTCTTC
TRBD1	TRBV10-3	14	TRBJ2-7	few	CAISGRTGTYEQYF	TGTGCCATCAGTGGGAGGACAGGGACCTACGAGCAGTACTTC
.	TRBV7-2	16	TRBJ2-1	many	CASSLRTRGSYNEQFF	TGTGCCAGCAGCTTACGGACGAGGGGCTCCTACAATGAGCAGTTCTTC
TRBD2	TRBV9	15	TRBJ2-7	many	CASSVAGGDSYEQYF	TGTGCCAGCAGCGTAGCGGGAGGGGACTCCTACGAGCAGTACTTC
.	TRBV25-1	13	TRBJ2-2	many	CASSAHYTGELFF	TGTGCCAGCTCCGCTCATTACACCGGGGAGCTGTTTTTT
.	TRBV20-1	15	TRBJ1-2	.	CSARGRGGYDYGYTF	TGCAGTGCTAGAGGACGTGGGGGGTATGACTATGGCTACACCTTC